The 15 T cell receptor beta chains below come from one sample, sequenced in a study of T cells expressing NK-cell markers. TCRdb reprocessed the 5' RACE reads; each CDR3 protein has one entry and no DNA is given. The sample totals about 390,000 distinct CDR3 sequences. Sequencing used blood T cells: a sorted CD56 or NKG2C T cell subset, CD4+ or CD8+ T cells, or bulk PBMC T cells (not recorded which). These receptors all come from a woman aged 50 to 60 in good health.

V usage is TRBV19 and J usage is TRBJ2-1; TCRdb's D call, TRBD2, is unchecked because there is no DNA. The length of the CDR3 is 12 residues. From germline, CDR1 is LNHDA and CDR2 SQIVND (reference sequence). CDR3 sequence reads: CASSLRSGSQFF.

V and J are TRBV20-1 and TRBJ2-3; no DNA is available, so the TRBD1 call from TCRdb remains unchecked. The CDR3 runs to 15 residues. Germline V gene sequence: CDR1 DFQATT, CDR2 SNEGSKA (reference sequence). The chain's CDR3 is CSARDGAAPRGTQYF.

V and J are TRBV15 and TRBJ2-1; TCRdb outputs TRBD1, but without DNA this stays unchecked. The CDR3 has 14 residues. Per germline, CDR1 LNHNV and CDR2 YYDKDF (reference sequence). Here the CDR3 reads CATSSPGTGDEQFF.

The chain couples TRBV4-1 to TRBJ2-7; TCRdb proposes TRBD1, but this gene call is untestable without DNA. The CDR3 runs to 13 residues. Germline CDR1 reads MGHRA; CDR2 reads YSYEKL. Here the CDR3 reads CASGDRGPDEQYF.

This CDR3 is CASSLDRDGTDTQYF. V and J are TRBV11-2 and TRBJ2-3; there is no DNA to check the TCRdb D call of TRBD1. From germline, CDR1 is SGHAT and CDR2 FQNNGV. The CDR3 is made up of 15 amino acids.

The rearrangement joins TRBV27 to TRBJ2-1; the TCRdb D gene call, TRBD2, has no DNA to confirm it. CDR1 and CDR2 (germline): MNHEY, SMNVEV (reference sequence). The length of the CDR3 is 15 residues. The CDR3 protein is CASSPTSGVRGEQFF.

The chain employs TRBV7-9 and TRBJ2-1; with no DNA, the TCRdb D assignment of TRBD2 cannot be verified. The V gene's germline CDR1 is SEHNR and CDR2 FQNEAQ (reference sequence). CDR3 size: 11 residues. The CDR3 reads CASSSLQIRFF.

CDR3 protein: CATNPGTGMDEQFF. The V and J genes are TRBV10-3 and TRBJ2-1; TCRdb picks TRBD1, but there is no DNA to check that call. Germline V gives CDR1 ENHRY, CDR2 SYGVKD. CDR3 size: 14 residues.

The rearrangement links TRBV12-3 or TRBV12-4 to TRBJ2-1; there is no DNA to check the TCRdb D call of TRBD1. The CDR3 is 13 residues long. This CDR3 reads CASTRDRRGEQFF.

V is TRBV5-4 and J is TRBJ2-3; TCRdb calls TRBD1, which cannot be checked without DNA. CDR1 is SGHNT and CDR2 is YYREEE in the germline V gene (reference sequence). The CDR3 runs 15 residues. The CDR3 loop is CASSPGDLSTDTQYF.

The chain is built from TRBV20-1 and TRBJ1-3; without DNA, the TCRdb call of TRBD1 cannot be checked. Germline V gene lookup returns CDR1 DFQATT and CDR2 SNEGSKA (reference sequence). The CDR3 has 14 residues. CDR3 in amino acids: CSAGGTGAGNTIYF.

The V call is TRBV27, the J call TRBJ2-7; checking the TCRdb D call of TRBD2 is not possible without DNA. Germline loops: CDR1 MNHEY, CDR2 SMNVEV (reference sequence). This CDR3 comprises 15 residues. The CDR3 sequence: CASVKLAGGPYEQYF.

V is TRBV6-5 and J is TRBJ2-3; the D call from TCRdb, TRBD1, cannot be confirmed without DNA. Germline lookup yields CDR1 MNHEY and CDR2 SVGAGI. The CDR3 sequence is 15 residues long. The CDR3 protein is CASGKSSGPTDTQYF.

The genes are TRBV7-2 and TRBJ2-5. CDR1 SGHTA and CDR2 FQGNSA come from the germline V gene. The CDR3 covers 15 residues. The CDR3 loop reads CASSLDFRVGKTQYF. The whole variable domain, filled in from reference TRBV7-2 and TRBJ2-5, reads GAGVSQSPSNKVTEKGKDVELRCDPISGHTALYWYRQSLGQGLEFLIYFQGNSAPDKSGLPSDRFSAERTGGSVSTLTIQRTQQEDSAVYLCASSLDFRVGKTQYFGPGTRLLVL.

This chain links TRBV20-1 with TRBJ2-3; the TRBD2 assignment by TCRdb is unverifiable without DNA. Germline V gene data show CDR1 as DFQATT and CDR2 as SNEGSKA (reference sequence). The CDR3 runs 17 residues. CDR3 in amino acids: CSARQGLGFVFADTQYF.